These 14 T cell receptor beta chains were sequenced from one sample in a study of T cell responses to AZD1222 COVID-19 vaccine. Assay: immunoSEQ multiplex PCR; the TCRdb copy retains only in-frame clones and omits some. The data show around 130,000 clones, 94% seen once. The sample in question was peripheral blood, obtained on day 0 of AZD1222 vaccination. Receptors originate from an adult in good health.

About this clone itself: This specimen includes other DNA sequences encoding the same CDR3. CDR3 region: CASSQDSTDTQYF. The DNA of the CDR3 is TGCGCCAGCAGCCAAGACTCCACAGATACGCAGTATTTT. The rearrangement joins TRBV4-3 to TRBJ2-3; D is undetermined. The CDR3 extends over 13 amino acids. Trimming stripped 0 bases from V and 2 bases from J, with 3 bases between. Looked up from germline, CDR1 is LGHNA and CDR2 is YSLEER.

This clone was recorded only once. The CDR3 here is CASSKNNYGYTF. CDR3 nucleotide sequence: TGTGCCAGCAGCAAGAATAACTATGGCTACACCTTC. The rearrangement joins TRBV5-6 to TRBJ1-2; no clear D. The CDR3 loop spans 12 amino acids. V was pared by 4 bases and J by 1 base, with 5 bases between. The germline CDR1 and CDR2 sequences are SGHDT and YYEEEE.

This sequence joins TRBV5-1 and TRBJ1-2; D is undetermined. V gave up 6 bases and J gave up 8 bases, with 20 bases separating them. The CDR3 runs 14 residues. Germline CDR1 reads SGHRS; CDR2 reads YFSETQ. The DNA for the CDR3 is TGCGCCAGCAAATTCGAGGGCTTTTCGTGGGGCTACACCTTC. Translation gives CASKFEGFSWGYTF.

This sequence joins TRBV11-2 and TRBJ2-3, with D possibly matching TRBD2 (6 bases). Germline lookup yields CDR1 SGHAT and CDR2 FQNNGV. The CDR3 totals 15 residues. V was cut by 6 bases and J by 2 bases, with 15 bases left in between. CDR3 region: CASRRSGYYTDTQYF. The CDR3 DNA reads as TGTGCCAGCAGGCGTAGCGGCTACTACACAGATACGCAGTATTTT.

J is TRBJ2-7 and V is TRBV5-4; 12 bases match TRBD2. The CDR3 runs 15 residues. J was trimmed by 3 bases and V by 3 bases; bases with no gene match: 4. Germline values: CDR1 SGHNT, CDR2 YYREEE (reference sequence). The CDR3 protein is CASSSRLAGDYEQYF. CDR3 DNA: TGTGCCAGCAGCTCAAGACTAGCGGGAGACTACGAGCAGTACTTC.

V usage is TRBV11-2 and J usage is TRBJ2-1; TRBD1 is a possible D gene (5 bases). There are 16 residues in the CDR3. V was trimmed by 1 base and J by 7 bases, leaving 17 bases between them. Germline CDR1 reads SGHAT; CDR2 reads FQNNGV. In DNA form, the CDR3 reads TGTGCCAGCAGCTTAGGCGTCTCCAGGGTAATGAATGAGCAGTTCTTC. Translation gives CASSLGVSRVMNEQFF.

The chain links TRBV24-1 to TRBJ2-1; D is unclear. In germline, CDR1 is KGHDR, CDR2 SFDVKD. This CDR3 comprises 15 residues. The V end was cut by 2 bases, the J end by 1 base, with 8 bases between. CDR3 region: CATSDSSVSYNEQFF. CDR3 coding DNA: TGTGCCACCAGTGATTCCTCTGTTTCCTACAATGAGCAGTTCTTC.

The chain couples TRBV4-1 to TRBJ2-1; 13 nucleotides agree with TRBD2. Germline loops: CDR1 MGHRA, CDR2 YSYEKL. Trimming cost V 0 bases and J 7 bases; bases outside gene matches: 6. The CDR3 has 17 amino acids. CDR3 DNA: TGCGCCAGCAGCCAAGATACGGGACTAGCGGGATGGAATGAGCAGTTCTTC. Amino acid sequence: CASSQDTGLAGWNEQFF.

The CDR3 sequence is CASSSLSTQYF. The CDR3 DNA follows: TGTGCCAGTAGTAGTCTAAGTACGCAGTATTTT. The rearrangement joins TRBV19 to TRBJ2-3; D is uncertain. The germline CDR1 and CDR2 sequences are LNHDA and SQIVND (reference sequence). The CDR3 is made up of 11 amino acids. V shed 4 bases and J shed 8 bases, with 7 bases lying between them.

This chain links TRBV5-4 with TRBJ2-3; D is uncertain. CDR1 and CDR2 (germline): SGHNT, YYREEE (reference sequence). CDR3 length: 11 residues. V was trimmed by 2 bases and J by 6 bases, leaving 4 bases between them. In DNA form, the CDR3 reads TGTGCCAGCAGCTTTCTGGATACGCAGTATTTT. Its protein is CASSFLDTQYF.

CDR3 residues: CASTPDRVSSYEQYF. Here the CDR3 DNA reads TGTGCCAGCACCCCAGACAGGGTGAGCTCCTACGAGCAGTACTTC. The chain has TRBV7-8 and TRBJ2-7; 7 bases agree with TRBD1. The germline gives CDR1 SGHVS, CDR2 FQNEAQ. This CDR3 region has 15 residues. Losses at the gene ends were 7 bases for V and 0 bases for J; bases not matched to a gene: 9.

The CDR3 DNA reads TGTGCCAGCACCCGGTACAGGGGGAACAATTCACCCCTCCACTTT. As protein: CASTRYRGNNSPLHF. The chain links TRBV5-6 to TRBJ1-6; 8 bases agree with TRBD1. The CDR3 runs 15 residues. Per germline, CDR1 SGHDT and CDR2 YYEEEE. The ends lost 6 bases at V and 7 bases at J; junction bases unmatched: 9.

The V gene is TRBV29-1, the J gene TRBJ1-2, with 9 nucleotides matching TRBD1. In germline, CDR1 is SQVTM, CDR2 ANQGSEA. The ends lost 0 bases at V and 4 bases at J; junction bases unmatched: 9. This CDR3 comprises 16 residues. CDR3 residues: CSVEETGGTSGYGYTF. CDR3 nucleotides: TGCAGCGTTGAAGAGACAGGGGGGACATCTGGCTATGGCTACACCTTC.

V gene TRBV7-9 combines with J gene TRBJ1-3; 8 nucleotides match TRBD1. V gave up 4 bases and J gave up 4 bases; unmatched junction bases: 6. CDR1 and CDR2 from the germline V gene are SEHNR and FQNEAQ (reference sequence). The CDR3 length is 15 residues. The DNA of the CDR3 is TGTGCCAGCAGCTATCCTACAGGGGGGGGAAACACCATATATTTT. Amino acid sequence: CASSYPTGGGNTIYF. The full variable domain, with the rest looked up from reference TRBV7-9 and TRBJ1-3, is DTGVSQNPRHKITKRGQNVTFRCDPISEHNRLYWYRQTLGQGPEFLTYFQNEAQLEKSRLLSDRFSAERPKGSFSTLEIQRTEQGDSAMYLCASSYPTGGGNTIYFGEGSWLTVV.